The next 18 T cell receptor beta chains were all read from a single sample in a study of response to subunit inactivated influenza vaccine. TCRdb re-derived calls from the RT-PCR reads in MiXCR, one entry per CDR3 protein. Found here are 500,000 to 600,000 distinct CDR3 sequences, 12% of them singletons; the top ten hold about 10%. The sample was PBMCs from blood, taken on the day of vaccination. These receptors were collected from a man between 50 and 59 years old who received an inactivated influenza vaccine.

This chain links TRBV20-1 with TRBJ1-2, with no clear D. V lost 5 bases and J 0 bases, leaving 7 bases between the germline ends. The germline V gene encodes CDR1 DFQATT and CDR2 SNEGSKA (reference sequence). This CDR3 is 12 amino acids long. CDR3 sequence (DNA): TGCAGTGCTTTTGACCCTAACTATGGCTACACCTTC. Encoded protein: CSAFDPNYGYTF.

There are a few counts of this clonotype. V is TRBV27 and J is TRBJ2-7; D possibly corresponds to TRBD1 (5 bases). This CDR3 has 13 residues. Germline CDR1 is MNHEY and CDR2 is SMNVEV (reference sequence). V was clipped by 8 bases and J by 3 bases, with 14 bases between them. In DNA, the CDR3 is TGTGCCAGCTCCCACGACAGCAACTACGAGCAGTACTTC. It is translated as CASSHDSNYEQYF.

This clonotype was seen at least ten times. The CDR3 coding sequence is TGCGCCAGCAGCCGTACTAGCGGGACAGATACGCAGTATTTT. Translated: CASSRTSGTDTQYF. The genes are TRBV5-1 and TRBJ2-3, with 9 bases fitting TRBD2. The length of the CDR3 is 14 residues. Germline V gene data show CDR1 as SGHRS and CDR2 as YFSETQ. The V segment lost 4 bases and the J segment 3 bases; nucleotides outside the gene matches: 3.

This rearrangement joins TRBV20-1 to TRBJ2-3, with TRBD1 identical over 8 bases. Germline loops: CDR1 DFQATT, CDR2 SNEGSKA (reference sequence). V lost 0 bases, J lost 2 bases, and 10 bases stayed unmatched. The CDR3 extends over 17 amino acids. The CDR3 DNA reads TGCAGTGCTAGAGATGTGTCTCGGACAGGGCCCACAGATACGCAGTATTTT. This encodes CSARDVSRTGPTDTQYF.

The V call is TRBV5-1, the J call TRBJ2-7; D is unclear. V lost 0 bases to trimming and J lost 2 bases, with 12 bases between them. From germline, CDR1 is SGHRS and CDR2 YFSETQ. The CDR3 has 15 residues. CDR3 DNA: TGCGCCAGCAGCTTGGCCCTGGGGTTTACCTACGAGCAGTACTTC. It codes for CASSLALGFTYEQYF. Combining the CDR3 with reference TRBV5-1 and TRBJ2-7 gives the whole variable domain KAGVTQTPRYLIKTRGQQVTLSCSPISGHRSVSWYQQTPGQGLQFLFEYFSETQRNKGNFPGRFSGRQFSNSRSEMNVSTLELGDSALYLCASSLALGFTYEQYFGPGTRLTVT.

The chain combines TRBV6-2 or TRBV6-3 with TRBJ2-1; D tentatively reads TRBD1 or TRBD2 (5 bases each). The CDR3 is made up of 17 amino acids. The germline V gene has CDR1 MNHEY and CDR2 SVGEGT. V gave up 3 bases and J gave up 3 bases, with 18 bases separating them. CDR3 sequence reads: CASSYLGEPLIYNEQFF. CDR3 DNA: TGTGCCAGCAGTTATTTAGGGGAGCCACTCATCTACAATGAGCAGTTCTTC.

This clonotype was picked up many times. This rearrangement joins TRBV12-3 or TRBV12-4 to TRBJ2-7, with TRBD1 identical over 7 bases. The CDR3 is made up of 15 amino acids. J was trimmed by 1 base and V by 3 bases; bases with no gene match: 6. The CDR3 reads CASSFTRQGSYEQYF. The CDR3 coding sequence is TGTGCCAGCAGTTTCACTCGACAGGGTTCCTACGAGCAGTACTTC.

The chain joins TRBV12-3 or TRBV12-4 to TRBJ2-3; D might be TRBD1 or TRBD2, each matching 5 bases. The V gene lost 2 bases and the J gene lost 3 bases, with 9 bases spanning the gap. There are 14 residues in the CDR3. CDR3 amino acids: CASSLFEGTDTQYF. The CDR3 region has the DNA TGTGCCAGCAGTTTATTTGAGGGGACAGATACGCAGTATTTT.

The sample holds a few counts of this clonotype. CDR3 protein: CSARVGSHYGYTF. The CDR3 DNA reads as TGCAGTGCTAGAGTCGGGAGTCACTATGGCTACACCTTC. The genes are TRBV20-1 and TRBJ1-2; D is ambiguous. The CDR3 length is 13 residues. Germline CDR1 and CDR2: DFQATT and SNEGSKA (reference sequence). V lost 1 base to trimming and J lost 3 bases, with 9 bases between them.

The count of this clonotype is one. DNA for the CDR3: TGCGCCAGCAGCCAAGCCCCACAGGGGGCCAGCTCCTACGAGCAGTACTTC. Protein product: CASSQAPQGASSYEQYF. The gene calls are TRBV4-1 and TRBJ2-7, with 9 bases identical to TRBD1. Germline V gene lookup returns CDR1 MGHRA and CDR2 YSYEKL. CDR3 length: 17 amino acids. V shed 1 base and J 0 bases; nucleotides not matched to a gene: 7.

This clonotype was seen more than once but under ten times. The V gene is TRBV29-1, the J gene TRBJ2-3, with 14 bases fitting TRBD2. V was pared by 4 bases and J by 2 bases, with 2 bases of the junction left unmatched. Germline assignment: CDR1 SQVTM and CDR2 ANQGSEA. This CDR3 spans 15 amino acids. For the CDR3, the DNA is TGCAGCGTTGCGACTAGCGGGAGGGCCACAGATACGCAGTATTTT. Residues: CSVATSGRATDTQYF.

This clonotype has just a few counts. The chain links TRBV27 to TRBJ1-1; maybe TRBD1 (5 bases). The V and J ends lost 6 bases and 10 bases respectively, with 21 bases between them. The germline V gene encodes CDR1 MNHEY and CDR2 SMNVEV (reference sequence). The CDR3 is 14 amino acids. The CDR3 loop reads CASSWDGPTGVAFF. Here the CDR3 DNA reads TGTGCCAGCAGCTGGGACGGCCCAACGGGCGTAGCTTTCTTT.

In its sample, this clonotype was seen many times. The rearrangement links TRBV27 to TRBJ2-2; possible D gene TRBD1, 5 bases. This CDR3 spans 15 amino acids. CDR1 and CDR2 from the germline V gene are MNHEY and SMNVEV (reference sequence). The ends were cut back, 2 bases at V and 7 bases at J, with 14 bases in the middle. As DNA, the CDR3 is TGTGCCAGCAGTTTAGATAGGGGCCTCGTCGGGGAGCTGTTTTTT. Translation: CASSLDRGLVGELFF.

Many counts were recorded for this clonotype. The chain carries TRBV6-5 and TRBJ1-5; D not resolved. The CDR3 contains 18 residues. V was trimmed by 0 bases and J by 0 bases, leaving 15 bases between them. The germline gives CDR1 MNHEY, CDR2 SVGAGI. The CDR3 spells CASSYSLLGGHSNQPQHF. As DNA, the CDR3 is TGTGCCAGCAGTTACTCCTTACTGGGTGGCCATAGCAATCAGCCCCAGCATTTT.

This chain joins TRBV7-9 and TRBJ1-4, with D uncertain. Germline CDR1 SEHNR, CDR2 FQNEAQ (reference sequence). CDR3 length equals 16 residues. The V end was cut by 4 bases, the J end by 8 bases, with 20 bases between. CDR3 DNA sequence: TGTGCCAGCAGCTCCGGAGCCAGTCGAGCCCACGAAAAACTGTTTTTT. Amino acid sequence: CASSSGASRAHEKLFF.

The table lists this clonotype with a few counts. V gene TRBV11-2 combines with J gene TRBJ2-5, with 10 bases that match TRBD1. The CDR3 has 16 residues. Germline V CDR1 and CDR2: SGHAT, FQNNGV. V gave up 1 base and J gave up 5 bases; unmatched junction bases: 7. This CDR3 reads CASSLAPTGGMETQYF. As DNA, the CDR3 is TGTGCCAGCAGCTTAGCTCCGACAGGGGGCATGGAGACCCAGTACTTC.

This clonotype was seen a few times. The chain uses TRBV12-3 or TRBV12-4 and TRBJ1-5; 9 bases are shared with TRBD1. This CDR3 is 14 amino acids long. After removal of 2 bases from V and 6 bases from J, the junction contained 2 bases not matched to a gene. The DNA of the CDR3 is TGTGCCAGCAGTTTAACAGGGGGCTCTCAGCCCCAGCATTTT. It codes for CASSLTGGSQPQHF.

In this sample, this clonotype turned up many times. One end of the junction does not line up with germline, which may come from a read error. This rearrangement joins TRBV7-7 to TRBJ2-1; 8 nucleotides agree with TRBD1. The CDR3 has 15 amino acids. Germline lookup yields CDR1 SSHAT and CDR2 FNYEAQ (reference sequence). The CDR3 DNA reads as TGTGCTAGCAGCCGTGGACAGGGATCCTACAATGAGCAGTTCTTC. Translation gives CASSRGQGSYNEQFF.